The 28 T cell receptor beta chains in this list originate from one sample, sequenced in a study of preoperative IRX-2 immunotherapy in early breast cancer. Clones were sequenced by immunoSEQ multiplex PCR, and TCRdb holds only the in-frame ones, with some missing. The table includes about 42,000 clones, 70% to 80% detected once. Sample treatment: preoperative locoregional IRX-2 cytokine immunotherapy. The source material was tumor tissue, sampled after IRX-2 immunotherapy. The origin of the receptors is a human donor with breast cancer.

CDR3 nucleotide sequence: TGTGCCAGTAGTATGGTGACAGGGAGGCGCACAGATACGCAGTATTTT. Translated: CASSMVTGRRTDTQYF. The rearrangement uses TRBV19 and TRBJ2-3, with a possible D match to TRBD1 (7 bases). CDR1 is LNHDA, CDR2 SQIVND, per germline (reference sequence). V shed 3 bases and J shed 1 base, with 14 bases lying between them. The CDR3 has 16 amino acids.

The genes are TRBV11-3 and TRBJ2-1, with D tentatively TRBD1 (6 bases). CDR3 length: 14 residues. Germline V gene data show CDR1 as SGHNT and CDR2 as YENEEA. V was clipped by 5 bases and J by 8 bases, with 16 bases between them. The CDR3 reads CASSPGQFYDEQFF. The CDR3 DNA reads TGTGCCAGCAGCCCTGGACAGTTTTACGATGAGCAGTTCTTC.

The V call is TRBV5-1, the J call TRBJ2-2, with D tentatively TRBD1 (5 bases). The CDR3 totals 14 residues. Germline assignment: CDR1 SGHRS and CDR2 YFSETQ. V was trimmed by 1 base and J by 6 bases, leaving 10 bases between them. CDR3 sequence (DNA): TGCGCCAGCAGCTTGCCGGCAGGGTCCGGGGAGCTGTTTTTT. Protein product: CASSLPAGSGELFF.

The rearrangement uses TRBV5-1 and TRBJ2-1; 13 bases agree with TRBD2. Germline CDR1 reads SGHRS; CDR2 reads YFSETQ. The CDR3 sequence is 14 residues long. V lost 7 bases, J lost 7 bases, and 5 bases stayed unmatched. The CDR3 spells CASGLAGAWNEQFF. CDR3 coding DNA: TGCGCCAGCGGACTAGCGGGAGCCTGGAATGAGCAGTTCTTC.

This chain uses TRBV6-8 with TRBJ2-1; either TRBD1 or TRBD2 may supply D (5 bases each). The CDR3 sequence is 14 residues long. V shed 7 bases and J shed 4 bases, with 14 bases lying between them. Germline CDR1 MNHGY, CDR2 SAAAGT. The chain's CDR3 is CASTSLGEYNEQFF. The CDR3 DNA reads TGTGCCAGCACCTCGCTGGGGGAGTACAATGAGCAGTTCTTC.

This clone was recorded once. At one end the junction does not follow the germline gene, possibly because of a read error. The gene calls are TRBV6-8 and TRBJ2-3; TRBD2 matches at 9 bases. The CDR3 has 16 residues. CDR1 and CDR2 (germline): MNHGY, SAAAGT. Here the CDR3 reads CASSRPSGASTNTQYF. In DNA form, the CDR3 reads TGTGCCAGCAGCCGCCCTAGCGGGGCCAGCACAAATACGCAGTATTTT.

The CDR3 loop reads CAWSAFWTSGRDRYNEQFF. CDR3 DNA sequence: TGTGCCTGGAGTGCCTTTTGGACTAGCGGGAGGGATCGTTACAATGAGCAGTTCTTC. The V call is TRBV30, the J call TRBJ2-1; 15 bases map to TRBD2. The CDR3 runs 19 residues. The J segment lost 4 bases and the V segment lost 1 base, leaving 11 bases of the junction unmatched. CDR1 GTSNPN and CDR2 SVGIG come from the germline V gene (reference sequence).

The genes are TRBV5-1 and TRBJ1-2, with TRBD1 identical over 8 bases. The CDR3 has 21 amino acids. The junction had 26 bases not matched to a gene; V was cut back by 1 base and J by 6 bases. Germline V gene sequence: CDR1 SGHRS, CDR2 YFSETQ. For the CDR3, the DNA is TGCGCCAGCAGCTTGCTTGGACAGGGCGGCTTTTCCGATCCTGCACATAATGGCTACACCTTC. Translating gives CASSLLGQGGFSDPAHNGYTF.

The V call is TRBV18, the J call TRBJ1-1; 8 bases are shared with TRBD1. This CDR3 region has 15 residues. Germline CDR1 is KGHSH and CDR2 is LQKENI. The junction had 5 bases not matched to a gene; V was cut back by 1 base and J by 4 bases. The CDR3 is CASSPLTGEGTEAFF. CDR3 coding DNA: TGTGCCAGCTCACCACTGACAGGGGAGGGCACTGAAGCTTTCTTT. The whole variable domain, filled in from reference TRBV18 and TRBJ1-1, reads NAGVMQNPRHLVRRRGQEARLRCSPMKGHSHVYWYRQLPEEGLKFMVYLQKENIIDESGMPKERFSAEFPKEGPSILRIQQVVRGDSAAYFCASSPLTGEGTEAFFGQGTRLTVV.

The chain links TRBV6-1 to TRBJ1-2; D is uncertain. V gave up 1 base and J gave up 2 bases, with 11 bases separating them. This CDR3 is 15 amino acids long. Germline V gives CDR1 MNHNS, CDR2 SASEGT. The CDR3 coding sequence is TGTGCCAGCAGTGAAGAAAGGAGTAAGAACTATGGCTACACCTTC. It yields the protein CASSEERSKNYGYTF.

The chain recombines TRBV11-3 with TRBJ2-3; TRBD2 matches at 11 bases. With 6 bases clipped from V and 2 bases from J, the junction kept 4 bases outside the gene matches. The CDR3 is made up of 15 amino acids. CDR1 and CDR2 (germline): SGHNT, YENEEA. This CDR3 is CASSSTSGNTDTQYF. The DNA for the CDR3 is TGTGCCAGCAGTTCGACTAGCGGGAACACAGATACGCAGTATTTT.

CDR3 region: CASRKGTGGMEKLFF. The CDR3 DNA is TGTGCCAGTAGGAAGGGGACAGGTGGTATGGAAAAACTGTTTTTT. The chain uses TRBV19 and TRBJ1-4, with 8 bases identical to TRBD1. Germline trimming cut 6 bases from V and 8 bases from J; bases unmatched to any gene: 11. The germline gives CDR1 LNHDA, CDR2 SQIVND (reference sequence). The CDR3 extends over 15 amino acids.

This chain links TRBV6-8 with TRBJ1-4; the D is unclear. CDR1 and CDR2 from the germline V gene are MNHGY and SAAAGT. The V and J ends lost 8 bases and 6 bases respectively, with 10 bases between them. The length of the CDR3 is 12 residues. The CDR3, as DNA: TGTGCCAGCGGGGTTGTGGATGAAAAACTGTTTTTT. Translated: CASGVVDEKLFF.

The genes are TRBV5-1 and TRBJ2-3, with TRBD2 identical over 8 bases. The V gene's germline CDR1 is SGHRS and CDR2 YFSETQ. The V gene end was trimmed by 5 bases and the J gene end by 5 bases; junction bases not matched to a gene: 7. There are 14 residues in the CDR3. The CDR3 bases are TGCGCCAGCAGACCCGGACTAGCCATAGATACGCAGTATTTT. Encoded protein: CASRPGLAIDTQYF.

The chain carries TRBV18 and TRBJ1-4; no reliable D call. CDR1 and CDR2 (germline): KGHSH, LQKENI. Trimming removed 2 bases at V and 5 bases at J, with 9 bases between. The CDR3 is made up of 14 amino acids. The CDR3 protein is CASSPAAGNEKLFF. CDR3 sequence (DNA): TGTGCCAGCTCACCAGCGGCAGGAAATGAAAAACTGTTTTTT.

This clone has just a few counts. The chain has TRBV6-8 and TRBJ1-4; TRBD1 agrees at 8 bases. Germline V gene sequence: CDR1 MNHGY, CDR2 SAAAGT. The J segment lost 7 bases and the V segment lost 7 bases, leaving 14 bases of the junction unmatched. This CDR3 region has 16 residues. Here the CDR3 DNA reads TGTGCCAGCAACAGACAGGGGAGGATGTATGGTGAAAAACTGTTTTTT. Translating it yields CASNRQGRMYGEKLFF.

With regard to this clone: A read error may produce the germline difference seen at one junction end. V gene TRBV5-1 combines with J gene TRBJ2-2, with unresolved D. From germline, CDR1 is SGHRS and CDR2 YFSETQ. CDR3 length: 14 amino acids. The CDR3: CASSLGINTGELFF. The CDR3 DNA is TGCGCCAGCAGTTTGGGTATTAACACCGGGGAGCTGTTTTTT.

The gene calls are TRBV18 and TRBJ2-2; TRBD1 is a possible D gene (6 bases). CDR1 and CDR2 (germline): KGHSH, LQKENI. This CDR3 has 13 amino acids. V dropped 3 bases and J dropped 6 bases, with 8 bases sitting between them. CDR3 bases: TGTGCCAGCTCACCGTCAGGGGCCGGGGAGCTGTTTTTT. Protein sequence: CASSPSGAGELFF.

This chain joins TRBV19 and TRBJ2-7; D is unclear. The CDR3 is 14 residues long. Germline CDR1 reads LNHDA; CDR2 reads SQIVND (reference sequence). Trimming shortened V by 4 bases and J by 3 bases, and 13 bases separated the two germline ends. This CDR3 is CASSRVGSNYEQYF. The CDR3 bases are TGTGCCAGTAGTAGGGTCGGCTCCAACTACGAGCAGTACTTC.

Here the CDR3 reads CASRMGVNYGYTF. As DNA, the CDR3 is TGTGCCAGCAGGATGGGCGTGAATTATGGCTACACCTTC. V and J are TRBV9 and TRBJ1-2; D remains ambiguous. CDR3 size: 13 residues. Germline V CDR1 and CDR2: SGDLS, YYNGEE. V was pared by 5 bases and J by 5 bases, with 13 bases between.

The chain carries TRBV5-1 and TRBJ2-7, with 12 bases identical to TRBD2. After removal of 2 bases from V and 0 bases from J, the junction contained 9 bases not matched to a gene. CDR1 is SGHRS and CDR2 is YFSETQ in the germline V gene. The CDR3 length is 18 residues. CDR3 nucleotides: TGCGCCAGCAGCTTTTCAGCTAGCGGGAGGGCCAACTCCTACGAGCAGTACTTC. It specifies CASSFSASGRANSYEQYF.

The chain is built from TRBV6-8 and TRBJ1-3, with D uncertain. In germline, CDR1 is MNHGY, CDR2 SAAAGT. V dropped 0 bases and J dropped 3 bases, with 12 bases sitting between them. The CDR3 loop spans 16 amino acids. In nucleotides, the CDR3 is TGTGCCAGCAGTTACTCGGAGGCCGGGAGTGGAAACACCATATATTTT. Encoded protein: CASSYSEAGSGNTIYF.

V and J are TRBV5-1 and TRBJ2-7, with 8 bases that match TRBD1. The length of the CDR3 is 14 residues. In germline, CDR1 is SGHRS, CDR2 YFSETQ. Trimming took 0 bases from V and 3 from J; bases not matched to a gene: 2. The CDR3 DNA is TGCGCCAGCAGCTTGGGAGACAGGGGCTACGAGCAGTACTTC. Amino acid sequence: CASSLGDRGYEQYF.

The chain carries TRBV11-3 and TRBJ1-1; D call uncertain. Germline V gives CDR1 SGHNT, CDR2 YENEEA. The CDR3 extends over 15 amino acids. Trimming cost V 3 bases and J 3 bases, with 14 bases left between them. CDR3: CASSFPGIGDTEAFF. The CDR3 DNA follows: TGTGCCAGCAGCTTTCCGGGGATCGGGGACACTGAAGCTTTCTTT.

The V and J genes are TRBV7-8 and TRBJ1-1; 7 nucleotides align to TRBD1. The V segment lost 5 bases and the J segment 3 bases; nucleotides outside the gene matches: 3. This CDR3 has 13 amino acids. CDR1 SGHVS and CDR2 FQNEAQ come from the germline V gene. CDR3 sequence reads: CASSGDSYTEAFF. CDR3 DNA sequence: TGTGCCAGCAGCGGGGACAGCTACACTGAAGCTTTCTTT.

Concerning this clone itself: One end of the junction varies from germline; a read error may be responsible. J is TRBJ2-7 and V is TRBV5-1, with no clear D. Looked up from germline, CDR1 is SGHRS and CDR2 is YFSETQ. This CDR3 has 14 amino acids. CDR3 nucleotide sequence: TGCGCTAGCAGCTTACAAGATAGCCGATACGAGCAGTACTTC. Its translation: CASSLQDSRYEQYF.

The chain uses TRBV5-1 and TRBJ1-1; unclear D gene. There are 14 residues in the CDR3. Germline V CDR1 and CDR2: SGHRS, YFSETQ. Trimming removed 2 bases from V and 5 bases from J, with 13 bases in between. The CDR3 DNA reads TGCGCCAGCAGCTTAGGCGACGAAAGAACTGAAGCTTTCTTT. This sequence encodes CASSLGDERTEAFF.

V gene TRBV5-1 combines with J gene TRBJ1-4; tentatively, D is TRBD1 (5 bases). The V end lost 1 base, the J end lost 0 bases, and 13 bases lay between the germline ends. The CDR3 sequence is 17 residues long. CDR1 and CDR2 from the germline V gene are SGHRS and YFSETQ. For the CDR3, the DNA is TGCGCCAGCAGCTTGAATATCCAGGGTGCAACTAATGAAAAACTGTTTTTT. It specifies CASSLNIQGATNEKLFF. Supplemented by reference TRBV5-1 and TRBJ1-4, the full variable domain reads KAGVTQTPRYLIKTRGQQVTLSCSPISGHRSVSWYQQTPGQGLQFLFEYFSETQRNKGNFPGRFSGRQFSNSRSEMNVSTLELGDSALYLCASSLNIQGATNEKLFFGSGTQLSVL.